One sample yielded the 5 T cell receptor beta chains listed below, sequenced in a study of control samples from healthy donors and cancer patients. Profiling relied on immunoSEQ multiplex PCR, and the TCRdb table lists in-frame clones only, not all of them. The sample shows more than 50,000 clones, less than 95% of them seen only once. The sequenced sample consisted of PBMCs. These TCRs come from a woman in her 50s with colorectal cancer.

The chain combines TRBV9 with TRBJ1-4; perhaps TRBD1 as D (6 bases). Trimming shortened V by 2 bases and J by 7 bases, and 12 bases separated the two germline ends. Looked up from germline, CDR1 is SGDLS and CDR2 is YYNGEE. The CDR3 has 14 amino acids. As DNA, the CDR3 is TGTGCCAGCAGCGTTACAGGGTCCTCTGAAAAACTGTTTTTT. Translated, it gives CASSVTGSSEKLFF.

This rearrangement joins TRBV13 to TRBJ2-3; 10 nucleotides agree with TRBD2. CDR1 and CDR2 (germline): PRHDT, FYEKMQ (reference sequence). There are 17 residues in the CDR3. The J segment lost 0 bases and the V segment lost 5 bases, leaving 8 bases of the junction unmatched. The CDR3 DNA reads TGTGCCAGCAGCCCGAGGACTAGCGGAGCAAGCACAGATACGCAGTATTTT. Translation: CASSPRTSGASTDTQYF.

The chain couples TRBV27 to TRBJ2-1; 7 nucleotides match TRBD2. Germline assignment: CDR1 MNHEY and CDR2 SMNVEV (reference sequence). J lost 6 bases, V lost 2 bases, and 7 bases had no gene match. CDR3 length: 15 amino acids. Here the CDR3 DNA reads TGTGCCAGCAGTTTAGCGGGAGAAGGCGGCAATGAGCAGTTCTTC. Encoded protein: CASSLAGEGGNEQFF.

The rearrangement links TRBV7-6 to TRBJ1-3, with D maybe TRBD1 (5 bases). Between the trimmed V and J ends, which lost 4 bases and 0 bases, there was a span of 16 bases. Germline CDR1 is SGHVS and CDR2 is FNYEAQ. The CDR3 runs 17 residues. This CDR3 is CASSSLGQGSSGNTIYF. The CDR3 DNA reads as TGTGCCAGCAGCTCCCTGGGGCAGGGAAGCTCTGGAAACACCATATATTTT.

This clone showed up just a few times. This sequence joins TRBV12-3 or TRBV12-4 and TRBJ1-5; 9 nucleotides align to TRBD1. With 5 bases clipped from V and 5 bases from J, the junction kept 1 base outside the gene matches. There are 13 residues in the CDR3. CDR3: CASSRQGDQPQHF. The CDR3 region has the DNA TGTGCCAGCAGTCGACAGGGGGATCAGCCCCAGCATTTT.